This TCR beta chain originates from a study of T cell responses to AZD1222 COVID-19 vaccine (dated by TCRdb to the early 2020s). As for the study more broadly: AZD1222 recipients with second doses at about 4 weeks or about 12 weeks were pooled, because spike-specific TCR depth and breadth did not differ between schedules. TCR sequencing covered more than 230 trial participants: 200 to 210 given two doses of AZD1222 and around 25 given two doses of MenACWY control vaccine. Trial participants were enrolled by age into 18-55, 56-69 and 70-plus year subgroups, with about 150, 28 and 57 TCR-sequenced participants respectively.

Notes on this clone: No antigen is known for it. No clone much larger than this one lies a single base away; base qualities are absent.

This specimen's time point label, interpreted: baseline before first vaccination. Samples from vaccinated people were obtained from the UK trials COV001 and COV002, which included a single-blind randomized controlled phase 2/3 trial of AZD1222 (ChAdOx1 nCoV-19) in healthy adults. For TCRbeta chain sequencing, PBMC samples were collected from trial participants at day 0 and at day 28 after the second dose. The CDR3 regions of human TCRbeta chains were subjected to immunosequencing. In the original analysis: TCRs in the repertoires were matched against a reference library of SARS-CoV-2-specific TCRs that had been generated with the MIRA antigen-specificity platform. Breadth was defined as the fraction of unique TCRs that were SARS-CoV-2-associated, and depth was defined as the fraction of total T cells that were SARS-CoV-2-associated. Using the MIRA data, each spike-specific TCR was assigned both to the spike region to which the TCR was reactive and to a CD4 or CD8 class. Log10-transformed breadth and depth values were compared by one-way ANOVA with Sidak's multiple comparisons tests. TCRdb retrieved this table from immuneACCESS and kept in-frame rearrangements only. Not all clones are present; in checked studies, unresolved V genes account for under half, and no reason is known for the remainder. The DNA was the basis for D and trimming; V, J and clone size are from that table. The sample contains some 100,000 clones, about nine tenths of them found a single time. Clones ranked in the top ten supply approximately 5% of the sample.

Overall results and qualifications from the work: Spike-specific TCR breadth and depth rose significantly after two AZD1222 doses compared with day 0 and with MenACWY recipients. Because no samples from the day 14 peak response were available, repertoires could be characterized only after the peak T cell response. Participants were mostly white British and included more females than males, and it was suggested by the authors that clonal diversity may have been underestimated. Conclusions about previously exposed vaccinees are limited, since just a handful of AZD1222 recipients were seropositive for SARS-CoV-2 at baseline. In the small 56-69-year group, the increase in depth fell short of significance, most likely because of low power. Reportedly, close to half of the unique spike-specific TCRs recognized epitopes lying outside the regions that are mutated in the B.1.351 and B.1.1.7 variants. CD4 TCRs associated with the vaccine covered the entire spike protein, and the dominant responses were in regions 160-218 and 743-854.

V was cut back by 1 base and J by 2 bases, leaving a gap of 11 bases between them. From cysteine to phenylalanine, the CDR3 is 15 amino acids long. The only DNA kept is the CDR3, 45 bases in frame from the first base. This TCR was recovered from an adult in good health. Sequencing was performed on peripheral blood, taken on day 0 of AZD1222 vaccination. The chain is made from TRBV23-1 and TRBJ1-2; the D gene cannot be resolved reliably. TRBV23-1 is marked as an open reading frame, function uncertain. The CDR3 is CASSQYTGRNYGYTF. In nucleotide form, the sequence is TGCGCCAGCAGTCAATACACGGGGAGGAACTATGGCTACACCTTC.